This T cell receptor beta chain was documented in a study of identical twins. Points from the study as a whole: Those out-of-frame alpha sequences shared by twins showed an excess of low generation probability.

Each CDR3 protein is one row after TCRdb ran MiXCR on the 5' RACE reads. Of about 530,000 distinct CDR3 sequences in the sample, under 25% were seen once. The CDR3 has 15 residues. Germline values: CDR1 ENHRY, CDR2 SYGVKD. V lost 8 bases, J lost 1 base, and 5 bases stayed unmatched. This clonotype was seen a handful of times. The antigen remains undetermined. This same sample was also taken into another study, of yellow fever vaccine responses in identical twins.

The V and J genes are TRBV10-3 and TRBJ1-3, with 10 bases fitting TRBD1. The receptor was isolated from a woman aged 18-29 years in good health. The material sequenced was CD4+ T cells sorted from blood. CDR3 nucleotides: TGTGCCATCGCCGGGACAGGGGCTTCTGGAAACACCATATATTTT. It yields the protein CAIAGTGASGNTIYF.